This T cell receptor beta chain was sequenced in a study of blood T cell repertoires in COVID-19. Measured with immunoSEQ multiplex PCR; TCRdb has only the in-frame clones, and not every one. The sample comprises about 140,000 clones, over 75% of which are singletons, and 2.5% to 3% rests with the top ten. The CDR3 consists of 15 residues. Germline lookup yields CDR1 MNHEY and CDR2 SMNVEV (reference sequence). Trimming pared 1 base from V and 1 base from J, leaving 10 bases between. The receptor's source is a woman aged 50 to 60 who had recovered from COVID-19. The J gene is TRBJ1-1, the V gene TRBV27; tentatively, D is TRBD1 (5 bases). The sequenced sample was PBMCs or T cells enriched from blood (not recorded which). CDR3 protein: CASSLFRTSNTEAFF. The CDR3 DNA is TGTGCCAGCAGTTTATTCCGGACATCGAACACTGAAGCTTTCTTT.